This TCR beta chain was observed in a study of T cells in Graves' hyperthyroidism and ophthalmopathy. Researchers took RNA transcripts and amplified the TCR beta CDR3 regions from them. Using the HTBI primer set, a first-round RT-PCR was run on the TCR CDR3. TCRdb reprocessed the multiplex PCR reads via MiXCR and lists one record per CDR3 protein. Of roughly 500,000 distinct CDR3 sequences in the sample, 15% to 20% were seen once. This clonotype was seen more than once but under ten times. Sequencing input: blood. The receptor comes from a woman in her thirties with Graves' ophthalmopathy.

The CDR3 nucleotides are TGTGCCAGCAGCCTCGGGAAGCTGGGCTATGGCTACACCTTC. Translated: CASSLGKLGYGYTF. The chain combines TRBV2 with TRBJ1-2; D uncertain. This CDR3 has 14 amino acids. Germline loops: CDR1 SNHLY, CDR2 FYNNEI. V was cut by 6 bases and J by 4 bases, with 15 bases left in between.